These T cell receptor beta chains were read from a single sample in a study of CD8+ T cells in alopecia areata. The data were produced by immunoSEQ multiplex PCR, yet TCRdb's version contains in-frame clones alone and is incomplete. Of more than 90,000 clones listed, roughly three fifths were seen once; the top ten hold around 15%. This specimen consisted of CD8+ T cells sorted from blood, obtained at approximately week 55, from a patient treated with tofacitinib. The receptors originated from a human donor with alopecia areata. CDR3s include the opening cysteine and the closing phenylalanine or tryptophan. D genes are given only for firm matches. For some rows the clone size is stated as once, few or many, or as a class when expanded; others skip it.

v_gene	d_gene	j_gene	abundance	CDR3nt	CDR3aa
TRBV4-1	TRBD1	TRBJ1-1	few	TGCGCCAGCAGCCTTAACAGGGGGAACACTGAAGCTTTCTTT	CASSLNRGNTEAFF
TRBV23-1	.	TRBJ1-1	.	TGCGCCAGCAGTACCCAGGGGCAGAACACTGAAGCTTTCTTT	CASSTQGQNTEAFF
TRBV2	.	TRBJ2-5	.	TGTGCCAGCGATGTGTTAGAGACCCAGTACTTC	CASDVLETQYF
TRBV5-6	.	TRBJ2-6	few	TGTGCCAGCAGCTTGGATCGGGTCCGCGCCAACGTCCTGACTTTC	CASSLDRVRANVLTF
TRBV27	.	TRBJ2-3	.	TGTGCCAGCAGTTTATCTGTCAGTAGCCCAGATACGCAGTATTTT	CASSLSVSSPDTQYF
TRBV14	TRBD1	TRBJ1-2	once	TGTGCCAGCAGCCAGACAGGGTCTTGGGGCTACACCTTC	CASSQTGSWGYTF
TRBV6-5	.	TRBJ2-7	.	TGTGCCAGCAGTTACTCAGGCGGGTTCAGCGAGCAGTACTTC	CASSYSGGFSEQYF
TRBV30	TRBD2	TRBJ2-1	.	TGTGCCTGGAGCGGGAGGCGGAATGAGCAGTTCTTC	CAWSGRRNEQFF
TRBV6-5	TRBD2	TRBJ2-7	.	TGTGCCAGCTCGAGCGGGGGGCCCATCGAGCAGTACTTC	CASSSGGPIEQYF
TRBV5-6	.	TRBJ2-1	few	TGTGCCAGCAGCGGCTCCGGCGATCAGTTCTTC	CASSGSGDQFF
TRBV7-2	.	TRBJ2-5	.	TGTGCCAGCAGCTTTTTGACTAGTATCGAGACCCAGTACTTC	CASSFLTSIETQYF
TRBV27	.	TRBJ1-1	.	TGTGCCAGCAGAAAAACAGGGACTGAAGCTTTCTTT	CASRKTGTEAFF
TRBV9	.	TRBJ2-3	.	TGTGCCAGCATGGGGACTAGCACAGATACGCAGTATTTT	CASMGTSTDTQYF
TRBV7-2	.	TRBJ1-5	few	TGTGCCAGCAGCTTAGGAGGGGCTCAGCCCCAGCATTTT	CASSLGGAQPQHF
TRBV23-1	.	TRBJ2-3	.	TGCGCCAGCAGTCAATCGGGGGGGCGCCCAGATACGCAGTATTTT	CASSQSGGRPDTQYF
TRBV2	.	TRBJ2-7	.	TGTGCCATTCTCCGGGACACCCAACCCTACGAGCAGTACTTC	CAILRDTQPYEQYF
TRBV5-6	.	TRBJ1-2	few	TGTGCCAGCAGCTTTAAGGGGGAGAACTATGGCTACACCTTC	CASSFKGENYGYTF
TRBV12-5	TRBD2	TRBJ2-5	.	TGTGCTAGTGGTTCACCGGGGGGGCAAGAGACCCAGTACTTC	CASGSPGGQETQYF
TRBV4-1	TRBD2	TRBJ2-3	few	TGCGCCAGCAGCCCCCCCGGAGGGACTAGCGGGGGGGCACCTGTTCCCTATACGCAGTATTTT	CASSPPGGTSGGAPVPYTQYF
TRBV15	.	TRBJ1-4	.	TGTGCCACCAGCAGAGATCTAGGGAGCTTGGATGAAAAACTGTTTTTT	CATSRDLGSLDEKLFF
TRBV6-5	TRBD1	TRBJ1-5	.	TGTGCCAGCAGTCAGGGACAGGGGGCGCGCCCCCAGCATTTT	CASSQGQGARPQHF
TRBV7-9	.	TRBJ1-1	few	TGTGCCAGCAGCCTCTCGGTCACTGAAGCTTTCTTT	CASSLSVTEAFF
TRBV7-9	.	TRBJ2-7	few	TGTGCCAGCAGCCATTCAGGGGGGAACGAGCAGTACTTC	CASSHSGGNEQYF